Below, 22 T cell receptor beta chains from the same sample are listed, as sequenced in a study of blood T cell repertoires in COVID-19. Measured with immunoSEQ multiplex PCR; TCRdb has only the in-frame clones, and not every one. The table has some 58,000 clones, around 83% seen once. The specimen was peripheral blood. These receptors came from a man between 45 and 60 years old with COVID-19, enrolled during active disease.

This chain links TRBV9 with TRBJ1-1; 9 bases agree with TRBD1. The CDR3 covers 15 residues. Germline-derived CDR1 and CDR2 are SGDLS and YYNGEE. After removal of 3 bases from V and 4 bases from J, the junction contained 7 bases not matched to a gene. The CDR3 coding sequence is TGTGCCAGCAGCGCCAAAACAGGGGGCGGCACTGAAGCTTTCTTT. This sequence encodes CASSAKTGGGTEAFF.

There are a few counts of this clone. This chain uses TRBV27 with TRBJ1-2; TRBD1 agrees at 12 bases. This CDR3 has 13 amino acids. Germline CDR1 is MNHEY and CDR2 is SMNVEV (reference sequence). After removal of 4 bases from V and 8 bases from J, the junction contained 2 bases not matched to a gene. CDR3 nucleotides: TGTGCCAGCAGTTGGGACAGGGGGCTCGGCTACACCTTC. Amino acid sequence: CASSWDRGLGYTF.

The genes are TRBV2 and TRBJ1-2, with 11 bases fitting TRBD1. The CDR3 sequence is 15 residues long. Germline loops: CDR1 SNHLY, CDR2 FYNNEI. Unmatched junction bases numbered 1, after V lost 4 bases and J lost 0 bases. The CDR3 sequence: CASSGDRGTNYGYTF. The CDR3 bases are TGTGCCAGCAGTGGGGACAGGGGGACTAACTATGGCTACACCTTC.

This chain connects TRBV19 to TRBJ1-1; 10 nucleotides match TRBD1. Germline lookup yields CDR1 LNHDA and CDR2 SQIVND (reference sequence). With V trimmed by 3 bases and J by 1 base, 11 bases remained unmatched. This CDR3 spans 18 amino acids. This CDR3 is CASSMWTDRGIENTEAFF. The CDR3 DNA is TGTGCCAGTAGTATGTGGACGGACAGGGGGATTGAGAACACTGAAGCTTTCTTT.

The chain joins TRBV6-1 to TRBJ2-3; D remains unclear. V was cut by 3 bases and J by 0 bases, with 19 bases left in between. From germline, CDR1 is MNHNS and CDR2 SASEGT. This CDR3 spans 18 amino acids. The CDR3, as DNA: TGTGCCAGCAGTGACCATCTACCTCACGTTCTAAGCACAGATACGCAGTATTTT. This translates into CASSDHLPHVLSTDTQYF.

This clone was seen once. The CDR3 DNA sequence: TGTGCCAGCAGCTCCCCGGGGGGGGGCGGGAATGAGCAGTTCTTC. Its translation: CASSSPGGGGNEQFF. The rearrangement links TRBV7-9 to TRBJ2-1; TRBD2 aligns across 8 bases. J gave up 7 bases and V 4 bases, and 9 bases lay outside the gene matches. Germline CDR1 SEHNR, CDR2 FQNEAQ (reference sequence). The length of the CDR3 is 15 residues.

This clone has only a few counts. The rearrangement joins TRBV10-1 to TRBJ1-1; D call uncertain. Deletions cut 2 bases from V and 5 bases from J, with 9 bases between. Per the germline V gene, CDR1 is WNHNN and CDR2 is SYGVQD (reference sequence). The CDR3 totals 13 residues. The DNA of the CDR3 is TGCGCCAGCAGTGAGATGAGGGAGACTGAAGCTTTCTTT. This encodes CASSEMRETEAFF.

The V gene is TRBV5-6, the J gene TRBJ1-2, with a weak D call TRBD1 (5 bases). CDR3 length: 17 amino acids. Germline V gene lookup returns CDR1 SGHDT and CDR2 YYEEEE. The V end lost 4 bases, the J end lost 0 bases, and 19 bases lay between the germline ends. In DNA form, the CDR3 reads TGTGCCAGCAGCCTGCCCATAGTGGAGGGGCCTAACTATGGCTACACCTTC. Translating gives CASSLPIVEGPNYGYTF.

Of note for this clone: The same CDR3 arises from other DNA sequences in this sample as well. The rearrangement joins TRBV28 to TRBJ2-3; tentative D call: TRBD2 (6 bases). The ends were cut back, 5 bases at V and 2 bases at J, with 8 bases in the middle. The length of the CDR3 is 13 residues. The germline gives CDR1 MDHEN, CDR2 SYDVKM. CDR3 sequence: CASSRDSTDTQYF. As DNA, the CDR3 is TGTGCCAGCAGTCGGGACTCCACAGATACGCAGTATTTT.

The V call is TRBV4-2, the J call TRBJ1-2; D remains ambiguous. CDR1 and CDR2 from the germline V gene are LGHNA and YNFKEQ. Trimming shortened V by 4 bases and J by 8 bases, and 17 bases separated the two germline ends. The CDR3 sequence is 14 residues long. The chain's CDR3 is CASSLLWRERGYTF. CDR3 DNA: TGTGCCAGCAGCCTATTGTGGAGGGAGAGAGGCTACACCTTC.

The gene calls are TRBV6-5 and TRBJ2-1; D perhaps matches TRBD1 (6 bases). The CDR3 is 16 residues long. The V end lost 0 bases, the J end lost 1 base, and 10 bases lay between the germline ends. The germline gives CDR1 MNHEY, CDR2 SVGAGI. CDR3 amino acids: CASSYSQGSSYNEQFF. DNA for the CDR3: TGTGCCAGCAGTTACTCACAGGGTTCGTCCTACAATGAGCAGTTCTTC.

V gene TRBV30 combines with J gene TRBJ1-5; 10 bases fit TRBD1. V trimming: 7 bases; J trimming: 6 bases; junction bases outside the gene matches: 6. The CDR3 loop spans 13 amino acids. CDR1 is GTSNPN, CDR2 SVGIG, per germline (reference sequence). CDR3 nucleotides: TGTGCCTTAGGACAGGGGGTAGGTCAGCCCCAGCATTTT. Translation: CALGQGVGQPQHF.

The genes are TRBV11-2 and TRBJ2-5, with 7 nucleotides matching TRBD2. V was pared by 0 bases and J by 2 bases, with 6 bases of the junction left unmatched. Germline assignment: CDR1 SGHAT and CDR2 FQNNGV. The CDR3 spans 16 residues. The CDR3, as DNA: TGTGCCAGCAGCTTAGATGGGGGGGGAGTTCAAGAGACCCAGTACTTC. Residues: CASSLDGGGVQETQYF.

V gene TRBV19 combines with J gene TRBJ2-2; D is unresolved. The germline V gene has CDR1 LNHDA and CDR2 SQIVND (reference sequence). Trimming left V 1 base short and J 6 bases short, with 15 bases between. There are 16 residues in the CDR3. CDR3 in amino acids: CASSIGIVPSAGELFF. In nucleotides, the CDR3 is TGTGCCAGTAGTATAGGGATTGTCCCCAGCGCCGGGGAGCTGTTTTTT.

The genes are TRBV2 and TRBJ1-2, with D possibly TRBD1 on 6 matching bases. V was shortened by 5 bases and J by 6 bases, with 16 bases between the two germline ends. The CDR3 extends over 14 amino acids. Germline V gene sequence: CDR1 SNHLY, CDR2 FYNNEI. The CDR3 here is CASSPTTGLDGYTF. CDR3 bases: TGTGCCAGCAGTCCAACTACAGGGCTTGATGGCTACACCTTC.

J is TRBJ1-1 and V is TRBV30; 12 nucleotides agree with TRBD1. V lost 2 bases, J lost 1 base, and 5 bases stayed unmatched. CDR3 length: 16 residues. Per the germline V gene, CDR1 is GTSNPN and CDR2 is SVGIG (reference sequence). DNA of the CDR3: TGTGCCTGGAGTCACGGGGACAGGGGGCGGAACACTGAAGCTTTCTTT. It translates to CAWSHGDRGRNTEAFF.

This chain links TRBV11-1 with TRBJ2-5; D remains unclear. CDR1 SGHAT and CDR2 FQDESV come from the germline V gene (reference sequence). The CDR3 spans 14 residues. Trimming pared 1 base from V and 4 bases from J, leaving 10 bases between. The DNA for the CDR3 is TGTGCCAGCAGCTTAGGCAGTAGCAGAGAGACCCAGTACTTC. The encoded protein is CASSLGSSRETQYF.

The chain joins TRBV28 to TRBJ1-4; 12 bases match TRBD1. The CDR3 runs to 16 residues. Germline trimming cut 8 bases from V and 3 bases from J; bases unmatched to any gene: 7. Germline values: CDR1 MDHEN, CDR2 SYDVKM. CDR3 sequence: CASLGTGGGANEKLFF. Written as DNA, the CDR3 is TGTGCCAGCCTGGGGACAGGGGGCGGAGCTAATGAAAAACTGTTTTTT.

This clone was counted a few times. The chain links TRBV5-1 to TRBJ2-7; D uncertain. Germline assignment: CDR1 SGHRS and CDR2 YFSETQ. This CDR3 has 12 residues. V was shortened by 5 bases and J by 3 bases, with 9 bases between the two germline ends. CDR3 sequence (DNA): TGCGCCAGCAGTGAGTCACTCTACGAGCAGTACTTC. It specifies CASSESLYEQYF.

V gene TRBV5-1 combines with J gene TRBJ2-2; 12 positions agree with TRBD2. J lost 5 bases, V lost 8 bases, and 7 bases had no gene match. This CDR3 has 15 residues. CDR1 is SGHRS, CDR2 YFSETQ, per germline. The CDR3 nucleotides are TGCGCCAGTCTCGGACTAGCGGGACAAACCGGGGAGCTGTTTTTT. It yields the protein CASLGLAGQTGELFF.

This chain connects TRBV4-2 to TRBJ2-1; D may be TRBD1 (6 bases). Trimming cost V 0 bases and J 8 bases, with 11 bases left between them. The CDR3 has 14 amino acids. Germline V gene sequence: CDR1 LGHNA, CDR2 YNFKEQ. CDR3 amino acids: CASSQEIKGDEQFF. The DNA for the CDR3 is TGTGCCAGCAGCCAAGAAATTAAGGGGGATGAGCAGTTCTTC.

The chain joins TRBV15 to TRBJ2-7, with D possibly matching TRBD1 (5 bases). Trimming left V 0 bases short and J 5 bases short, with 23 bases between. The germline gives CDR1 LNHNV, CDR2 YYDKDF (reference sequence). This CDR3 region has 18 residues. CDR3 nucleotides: TGTGCCACCAGCAGAGATCATTTGGGCCAGGGTATCGTCAACGAGCAGTACTTC. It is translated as CATSRDHLGQGIVNEQYF.